These 16 T cell receptor beta chains share one sample of origin, sequenced in a study of blood T cells in healthy people across ages. A J-beta primer mix and a sample-barcoded 5' primer were used in a second PCR of about 6 to 12 cycles. TCRdb analysed the 5' RACE reads with MiXCR anew, one entry per CDR3 protein. Of roughly 500,000 distinct CDR3 sequences in the sample, 27% were seen once. The source material was blood. The receptors stem from a woman aged 70 to 79 in good health.

The CDR3 protein is CASSLERGGTEAFF. CDR3 nucleotides: TGTGCCAGCAGTTTAGAAAGGGGTGGCACTGAAGCTTTCTTT. The chain employs TRBV12-3 or TRBV12-4 and TRBJ1-1; perhaps TRBD1 as D (5 bases). Between the trimmed V and J ends, which lost 1 base and 4 bases, there was a span of 10 bases. The CDR3 runs 14 residues.

This clonotype was recorded a few times. Germline and junction disagree at one end, which may indicate a read error. The V call is TRBV20-1, the J call TRBJ1-2, with D possibly TRBD1 on 6 matching bases. The CDR3 covers 15 residues. The germline CDR1 and CDR2 sequences are DFQATT and SNEGSKA (reference sequence). As DNA, the CDR3 is TGCAGTGCTAGAGATAGGAGGGGGACCCTCTATGGCCACACCTTC. It specifies CSARDRRGTLYGHTF.

This chain connects TRBV7-8 to TRBJ2-7, with no clear D. The CDR3 has 14 amino acids. Germline V gene sequence: CDR1 SGHVS, CDR2 FQNEAQ. Trimming pared 5 bases from V and 7 bases from J, leaving 18 bases between. DNA for the CDR3: TGTGCCAGCAGCGGAACTTTCAAGGAGAGGGAGCAGTACGTC. It specifies CASSGTFKEREQYV.

This clonotype was seen a few times. The V and J genes are TRBV10-3 and TRBJ2-7, with TRBD2 matching over 8 bases. With the DNA end fitting TRBJ2-5 better, the J assignment may be wrong. CDR1 ENHRY and CDR2 SYGVKD come from the germline V gene. This CDR3 has 13 residues. CDR3 DNA sequence: TGTGCCATCCGGGGGGGAGATCAAGAGACCCAGTACTTC. Its translation is CAIRGGDQETQYF.

This clonotype has more than one count but fewer than ten. The chain recombines TRBV6-5 with TRBJ2-5; D gene ambiguous. The V gene lost 1 base and the J gene lost 5 bases, with 11 bases spanning the gap. This CDR3 is built from 14 residues. The germline gives CDR1 MNHEY, CDR2 SVGAGI. CDR3 sequence: CASSYFKGRETQYF. The DNA for the CDR3 is TGTGCCAGCAGTTACTTTAAAGGGCGTGAGACCCAGTACTTC.

This clonotype has more than one count but fewer than ten. The rearrangement joins TRBV29-1 to TRBJ2-3; 7 nucleotides line up with TRBD1. The CDR3 loop spans 14 amino acids. V shed 7 bases and J 3 bases; nucleotides not matched to a gene: 10. CDR1 and CDR2 from the germline V gene are SQVTM and ANQGSEA. The CDR3 DNA reads as TGCAGCGCGAAACCGGTGACAGGGACAGATACGCAGTATTTT. Translated, it gives CSAKPVTGTDTQYF.

The rearrangement links TRBV9 to TRBJ2-3, with 14 bases that match TRBD2. Losses at the gene ends were 3 bases for V and 5 bases for J; bases not matched to a gene: 11. The CDR3 sequence is 18 residues long. The germline CDR1 and CDR2 sequences are SGDLS and YYNGEE. CDR3 sequence: CASSAGTSGGRFLDTQYF. The CDR3 nucleotides read TGTGCCAGCAGCGCAGGGACTAGCGGGGGACGTTTCTTAGATACGCAGTATTTT.

This clonotype was found a few times. This sequence joins TRBV16 and TRBJ2-3; a possible D gene is TRBD1 (5 bases). This CDR3 region has 13 residues. In germline, CDR1 is KGHSY, CDR2 FQNENV. Trimming shortened V by 0 bases and J by 7 bases, and 8 bases separated the two germline ends. CDR3 amino acids: CASSQSQDNTQYF. The DNA for the CDR3 is TGTGCCAGCAGCCAATCCCAGGACAATACGCAGTATTTT.

This chain connects TRBV7-2 to TRBJ2-4; possible D gene TRBD2, 6 bases. The germline V gene encodes CDR1 SGHTA and CDR2 FQGNSA. The V end was cut by 3 bases, the J end by 1 base, with 13 bases between. The CDR3 has 16 amino acids. The DNA for the CDR3 is TGTGCCAGCAGCTTGGACGGGAGTCTCGCCAAAAACATTCAGTACTTC. It yields the protein CASSLDGSLAKNIQYF.

This clonotype appeared a few times. CDR3 loop: CASSSLLPGGLYEQYF. Written as DNA, the CDR3 is TGTGCCAGCAGTAGCCTCCTACCCGGGGGCCTATACGAGCAGTACTTC. This chain uses TRBV28 with TRBJ2-7; the D gene could be TRBD1 or TRBD2 (6 bases each). Trimming pared 5 bases from V and 4 bases from J, leaving 21 bases between. The CDR3 runs 16 residues. Germline V gene data show CDR1 as MDHEN and CDR2 as SYDVKM.

The genes are TRBV7-9 and TRBJ2-1, with no clear D. The CDR3 totals 14 residues. V lost 1 base to trimming and J lost 7 bases, with 11 bases between them. Germline-derived CDR1 and CDR2 are SEHNR and FQNEAQ (reference sequence). CDR3 sequence (DNA): TGTGCCAGCAGCTTAGGTGGGGTAGGGAATGAGCAGTTCTTC. It specifies CASSLGGVGNEQFF.

This clonotype has at least ten counts. The chain joins TRBV7-9 to TRBJ1-4, with 11 bases aligning to TRBD1. CDR1 is SEHNR and CDR2 is FQNEAQ in the germline V gene (reference sequence). The V and J ends lost 5 bases and 8 bases, in that order; junction bases with no gene match: 7. CDR3 length: 15 residues. This chain's CDR3 is CASSAGTGGNEKLFF. In DNA form, the CDR3 reads TGTGCCAGCAGCGCTGGGACAGGGGGAAACGAAAAACTGTTTTTT.

The CDR3 is CASSFQPAYEQYF. CDR3 bases: TGTGCCAGCAGCTTTCAGCCGGCTTACGAGCAGTACTTC. The chain is built from TRBV7-2 and TRBJ2-7; D remains ambiguous. The CDR3 totals 13 residues. Germline lookup yields CDR1 SGHTA and CDR2 FQGNSA. V lost 3 bases and J 4 bases, leaving 10 bases between the germline ends.

This clonotype occurred many times. The chain uses TRBV7-9 and TRBJ2-3; D unresolved. CDR1 and CDR2 from the germline V gene are SEHNR and FQNEAQ (reference sequence). The CDR3 is 13 residues long. Trimming stripped 4 bases from V and 0 bases from J, with 5 bases between. The CDR3 loop reads CASSSYSTDTQYF. DNA for the CDR3: TGTGCCAGCAGCTCCTATAGCACAGATACGCAGTATTTT. Combining the CDR3 with reference TRBV7-9 and TRBJ2-3 gives the whole variable domain DTGVSQNPRHKITKRGQNVTFRCDPISEHNRLYWYRQTLGQGPEFLTYFQNEAQLEKSRLLSDRFSAERPKGSFSTLEIQRTEQGDSAMYLCASSSYSTDTQYFGPGTRLTVL.

The V gene is TRBV20-1, the J gene TRBJ2-3, with 10 positions matching TRBD2. The CDR3 contains 17 residues. CDR1 and CDR2 from the germline V gene are DFQATT and SNEGSKA (reference sequence). The J segment lost 1 base and the V segment lost 3 bases, leaving 10 bases of the junction unmatched. The DNA for the CDR3 is TGCAGTGCTAGTGATACCGGGACTAGCGCCCGCACAGATACGCAGTATTTT. It yields the protein CSASDTGTSARTDTQYF.

The V gene is TRBV25-1, the J gene TRBJ2-1; D is uncertain. Gene TRBJ2-5 matches the end of the DNA better, so the J call may be wrong. The CDR3 has 12 amino acids. CDR1 is MGHDK and CDR2 is SYGVNS in the germline V gene. CDR3 amino acids: CASSVRVETQYF. The DNA of the CDR3 is TGTGCCAGCAGTGTAAGGGTGGAGACCCAGTACTTC.